This is a list of T cell receptor beta chains from one sample in a study of blood T cell repertoires in COVID-19. Sequencing used immunoSEQ multiplex PCR; TCRdb keeps in-frame clones, though not all of them. The sample carries some 250,000 clones, around 85% recorded once. The sequenced sample consisted of peripheral blood. The receptors derive from a woman aged 25 to 45 who had recovered from COVID-19. Both conserved end residues are part of each CDR3. D genes are given only for firm matches. Clone size is not always given. Where it is, it says once, few, many or a class for expanded clones.

V: TRBV7-9
size: NA
J: TRBJ2-1
D: NA
length: 14
DNA: TGTGCCAGCAGCTTAGGCGAGTCAGGGGATGAGCAGTTCTTC
CDR3: CASSLGESGDEQFF

V: TRBV5-1
size: NA
J: TRBJ1-5
D: TRBD1
length: 15
DNA: TGCGCCAGCCGGGAGACAGGGGGCTTAAATCAGCCCCAGCATTTT
CDR3: CASRETGGLNQPQHF

V: TRBV28
size: NA
J: TRBJ2-5
D: TRBD1
length: 16
DNA: TGTGCCAGCAGTCCTATGGGACAGATTTCATCGGAGACCCAGTACTTC
CDR3: CASSPMGQISSETQYF

V: TRBV3-1/TRBV3-2
size: NA
J: TRBJ1-3
D: NA
length: 15
DNA: TGTGCCAGCAGCCAAAATCCGGGACAAGGAAACACCATATATTTT
CDR3: CASSQNPGQGNTIYF

V: TRBV9
size: NA
J: TRBJ2-7
D: NA
length: 15
DNA: TGTGCCAGCAGCCCCAACTCAGACACCCAATACGAGCAGTACTTC
CDR3: CASSPNSDTQYEQYF

V: TRBV4-2
size: few
J: TRBJ1-5
D: TRBD1
length: 15
DNA: TGTGCCAGCAGCCTGAGGGGGACAGGGGACCAGCCCCAGCATTTT
CDR3: CASSLRGTGDQPQHF

V: TRBV27
size: NA
J: TRBJ2-5
D: NA
length: 14
DNA: TGTGCCAGCAGTTCACTAGGTCTAACGGAGACCCAGTACTTC
CDR3: CASSSLGLTETQYF

V: TRBV2
size: NA
J: TRBJ2-1
D: NA
length: 14
DNA: TGTGCCAGCAGTGAAGTGGGGCGGGATGATGAGCAGTTCTTC
CDR3: CASSEVGRDDEQFF

V: TRBV27
size: NA
J: TRBJ1-2
D: NA
length: 15
DNA: TGTGCCAGCAGTTTAGTCCCGTTTGAGTTATATGGCTACACCTTC
CDR3: CASSLVPFELYGYTF

V: TRBV4-1
size: NA
J: TRBJ1-4
D: NA
length: 16
DNA: TGCGCCAGCAGCCTTACGATAGTTACAACTAATGAAAAACTGTTTTTT
CDR3: CASSLTIVTTNEKLFF

V: TRBV6-5
size: once
J: TRBJ1-5
D: TRBD1
length: 14
DNA: TGTGCCAGCAGCCCCGGACAGGGTGGTCAGCCCCAGCATTTT
CDR3: CASSPGQGGQPQHF

V: TRBV9
size: NA
J: TRBJ1-2
D: NA
length: 18
DNA: TGTGCCAGCAGCACGCCGGGACACCCTCGGGATGGGGACTATGGCTACACCTTC
CDR3: CASSTPGHPRDGDYGYTF

V: TRBV5-4
size: NA
J: TRBJ2-7
D: NA
length: 14
DNA: TGTGCCAGCAGCGGGGGGGGACACTCCTACGAGCAGTACTTC
CDR3: CASSGGGHSYEQYF

V: TRBV5-1
size: NA
J: TRBJ2-3
D: TRBD1
length: 14
DNA: TGCGCCAGCAGCTTTACCCAACAGGGGGATACGCAGTATTTT
CDR3: CASSFTQQGDTQYF

V: TRBV9
size: once
J: TRBJ1-3
D: NA
length: 15
DNA: TGTGCCAGCAGCCCACTCCGGGGTGTAGGAAACACCATATATTTT
CDR3: CASSPLRGVGNTIYF

V: TRBV7-3
size: NA
J: TRBJ2-5
D: TRBD2
length: 16
DNA: TGTGCCAGCAGCCTAGGATCTAGCGGGGGCACAGAGACCCAGTACTTC
CDR3: CASSLGSSGGTETQYF

V: TRBV28
size: NA
J: TRBJ1-3
D: NA
length: 16
DNA: TGTGCCAGCAGTACCTACCCTCAGGGGTCTGGAAACACCATATATTTT
CDR3: CASSTYPQGSGNTIYF

V: TRBV3-1/TRBV3-2
size: NA
J: TRBJ2-3
D: TRBD2
length: 19
DNA: TGTGCCAGCAGCCAAGATCGGCAAGGACTAGCGGTCCGCACAGATACGCAGTATTTT
CDR3: CASSQDRQGLAVRTDTQYF

V: TRBV15
size: NA
J: TRBJ2-3
D: TRBD1
length: 14
DNA: TGTGCCACCAAACCGGGACAGATCACAGATACGCAGTATTTT
CDR3: CATKPGQITDTQYF

V: TRBV3-1/TRBV3-2
size: NA
J: TRBJ2-7
D: TRBD1
length: 15
DNA: TGTGCCAGCAGCCTGGTGGGACAGGGGGACTACGAGCAGTACTTC
CDR3: CASSLVGQGDYEQYF

V: TRBV6-2/TRBV6-3
size: NA
J: TRBJ2-7
D: TRBD2
length: 18
DNA: TGTGCCAGCAGCCATCCGGACGGGACTAGCGGGGGTTCCTACGAGCAGTACTTC
CDR3: CASSHPDGTSGGSYEQYF

V: TRBV29-1
size: NA
J: TRBJ2-7
D: TRBD1
length: 12
DNA: TGCAGCGTCGATACAGGGGCCTACGAGCAGTACTTC
CDR3: CSVDTGAYEQYF

V: TRBV7-2
size: NA
J: TRBJ2-1
D: NA
length: 14
DNA: TGTGCCAGCAGCTTAGCACTAGGGTTTGATGAGCAGTTCTTC
CDR3: CASSLALGFDEQFF

V: TRBV5-1
size: NA
J: TRBJ1-6
D: NA
length: 14
DNA: TGCGCCAGCAAGGAGGGGACGGGGAATTCACCCCTCCACTTT
CDR3: CASKEGTGNSPLHF

V: TRBV6-1
size: few
J: TRBJ2-7
D: TRBD1
length: 15
DNA: TGTGCCAGCAGTGAGGGGACAGGGGACTTCTACGAGCAGTACTTC
CDR3: CASSEGTGDFYEQYF

V: TRBV12-3/TRBV12-4
size: NA
J: TRBJ2-7
D: NA
length: 11
DNA: TGTGCCAGCAGTTCCACCTACGAGCAGTACTTC
CDR3: CASSSTYEQYF

V: TRBV6-4
size: NA
J: TRBJ2-1
D: NA
length: 15
DNA: TGTGCCAGCAGTGAATATTACTCCCCCTACAATGAGCAGTTCTTC
CDR3: CASSEYYSPYNEQFF

V: TRBV5-1
size: NA
J: TRBJ2-3
D: TRBD2
length: 19
DNA: TGCGCCAGCAGCTGGGGCACTAGCGGGAGTCGTGCTAGCACAGATACGCAGTATTTT
CDR3: CASSWGTSGSRASTDTQYF

V: TRBV6-6
size: NA
J: TRBJ2-3
D: TRBD2
length: 17
DNA: TGTGCCAGCAGTCCGCTACTTACTAGCGCCGGTTCAGATACGCAGTATTTT
CDR3: CASSPLLTSAGSDTQYF

V: TRBV6-1
size: NA
J: TRBJ1-2
D: TRBD1
length: 15
DNA: TGTGCCAGCAGTGAAGGCCTACAGGGGAACTATGGCTACACCTTC
CDR3: CASSEGLQGNYGYTF

V: TRBV6-5
size: NA
J: TRBJ2-5
D: TRBD1
length: 14
DNA: TGTGCCAGCAGTACAGGGGGAGGCCAAGAGACCCAGTACTTC
CDR3: CASSTGGGQETQYF

V: TRBV6-5
size: NA
J: TRBJ2-2
D: TRBD1
length: 14
DNA: TGTGCCAGCAGACCCGACAGGGGTCGCGGGGAGCTGTTTTTT
CDR3: CASRPDRGRGELFF

V: TRBV18
size: NA
J: TRBJ2-7
D: TRBD2
length: 15
DNA: TGTGCCAGCTCACCACTTCCAGCGGGGGGAAACGAGCAGTACTTC
CDR3: CASSPLPAGGNEQYF

V: TRBV7-2
size: NA
J: TRBJ1-2
D: NA
length: 13
DNA: TGTGCCAGCAGCTCCAGGGGTGTCTATGGCTACACCTTC
CDR3: CASSSRGVYGYTF

V: TRBV10-2
size: NA
J: TRBJ2-7
D: NA
length: 14
DNA: TGCGCCAGTAAAGAAGCCGGGAATGCCTACGAGCAGTACTTC
CDR3: CASKEAGNAYEQYF

V: TRBV5-6
size: NA
J: TRBJ2-7
D: TRBD1
length: 16
DNA: TGTGCCAGCAGCTTGGTGGGACAGGGACACCCCTACGAGCAGTACTTC
CDR3: CASSLVGQGHPYEQYF

V: TRBV5-6
size: NA
J: TRBJ2-5
D: NA
length: 14
DNA: TGTGCCAGCAGCTTAAGATCTAGCATCGAGACCCAGTACTTC
CDR3: CASSLRSSIETQYF

V: TRBV3-1/TRBV3-2
size: few
J: TRBJ2-1
D: NA
length: 13
DNA: TGTGCCAGCAGCCAAGACTACTACAATGAGCAGTTCTTC
CDR3: CASSQDYYNEQFF

V: TRBV7-3
size: NA
J: TRBJ2-4
D: NA
length: 14
DNA: TGTGCCAGCAGCTTATCCGGGGGACAAAACATTCAGTACTTC
CDR3: CASSLSGGQNIQYF

V: TRBV7-6
size: NA
J: TRBJ2-2
D: TRBD2
length: 16
DNA: TGTGCCAGCAGCACCTTAACCGGGGGGGGCACCGGGGAGCTGTTTTTT
CDR3: CASSTLTGGGTGELFF

V: TRBV5-1
size: NA
J: TRBJ2-3
D: NA
length: 14
DNA: TGCGCCAGCAGCTTCCCCGGTGGCACAGATACGCAGTATTTT
CDR3: CASSFPGGTDTQYF

V: TRBV19
size: once
J: TRBJ1-3
D: NA
length: 14
DNA: TGTGCCAGTAGTGGGGCAGCCGTTGGAAACACCATATATTTT
CDR3: CASSGAAVGNTIYF

V: TRBV19
size: NA
J: TRBJ2-5
D: TRBD1
length: 16
DNA: TGTGCCAGTACCCGCGGGGGACAGGGCCGGGGGGAGACCCAGTACTTC
CDR3: CASTRGGQGRGETQYF

V: TRBV30
size: NA
J: TRBJ1-1
D: NA
length: 13
DNA: TGTGCCTGGAGTGTGAGTCAGGGGTCTGAAGCTTTCTTT
CDR3: CAWSVSQGSEAFF

V: TRBV3-1/TRBV3-2
size: NA
J: TRBJ2-5
D: NA
length: 14
DNA: TGTGCCAGCAGCCAATTAAAGGGGCAAGAGACCCAGTACTTC
CDR3: CASSQLKGQETQYF

V: TRBV30
size: NA
J: TRBJ2-3
D: NA
length: 13
DNA: TGTGCCTGGACTGGCAGTAGCCCGGGTACGCAGTATTTT
CDR3: CAWTGSSPGTQYF

V: TRBV27
size: NA
J: TRBJ2-7
D: TRBD1
length: 14
DNA: TGTGCCAGCAGTTTATCACAGGGGGCCTACGAGCAGTACTTC
CDR3: CASSLSQGAYEQYF

V: TRBV5-6
size: once
J: TRBJ1-1
D: TRBD1
length: 14
DNA: TGTGCCAGCAGCCCGGGACAGGAGAACACTGAAGCTTTCTTT
CDR3: CASSPGQENTEAFF

V: TRBV23-1
size: NA
J: TRBJ2-7
D: NA
length: 15
DNA: TGCGCCAGCAGTCCCCCCTTGGGTGGGCGCTACGAGCAGTACTTC
CDR3: CASSPPLGGRYEQYF

V: TRBV5-5
size: NA
J: TRBJ2-1
D: TRBD2
length: 14
DNA: TGTGCCAGCAGCTTGGGACTAGCGGACAATGAGCAGTTCTTC
CDR3: CASSLGLADNEQFF

V: TRBV7-2
size: NA
J: TRBJ2-7
D: TRBD1
length: 13
DNA: TGTGCCAGCAGACCCAGGACAGGGGACGAGCAGTACTTC
CDR3: CASRPRTGDEQYF

V: TRBV9
size: NA
J: TRBJ1-6
D: NA
length: 12
DNA: TGTGCCAGCAGCGCCCTTAATTCACCCCTCCACTTT
CDR3: CASSALNSPLHF

V: TRBV3-1/TRBV3-2
size: NA
J: TRBJ2-1
D: NA
length: 15
DNA: TGTGCCAGCAGCCCCTACAGGATTGCTATATATGAGCAGTTCTTC
CDR3: CASSPYRIAIYEQFF

V: TRBV18
size: NA
J: TRBJ1-4
D: NA
length: 16
DNA: TGTGCCAGCTCCTCCAAGGGCGGGGGAACGGATGAAAAACTGTTTTTT
CDR3: CASSSKGGGTDEKLFF

V: TRBV3-1/TRBV3-2
size: NA
J: TRBJ2-3
D: NA
length: 16
DNA: TGTGCCAGCAGCCAAGATCTAAGCGTAGGATCAGATACGCAGTATTTT
CDR3: CASSQDLSVGSDTQYF

V: TRBV5-1
size: NA
J: TRBJ2-1
D: TRBD1
length: 12
DNA: TGCGCCAGCAGCTTGGGACAGGGGGAACAGTTCTTC
CDR3: CASSLGQGEQFF